These T cell receptor beta chains were read from a single sample in a study of metastatic and nonmetastatic thyroid tumors. TCRdb reanalyzed the PCR reads via MiXCR. Of approximately 50,000 clones listed, roughly 20% are singletons. Sequencing was carried out using blood. These receptors were collected from a female donor with papillary thyroid cancer or a benign thyroid nodule (not recorded which). Some clones in this sample may be carry-over from other donors' samples. CDR3s include the opening cysteine and the closing phenylalanine or tryptophan. The D gene is left open where the match is weak. The size of a clone is reported for some rows only, either as once, few or many, or as a class for expanded clones.

V gene: TRBV11-1; D gene: .; clone size: .; J gene: TRBJ2-7; CDR3 DNA: TGTGCCAGTAGCTTACGGCGGACGTATTCTGGGGAGCAGTACTTC; CDR3 protein: CASSLRRTYSGEQYF
V gene: TRBV20-1; D gene: TRBD2; clone size: many; J gene: TRBJ2-7; CDR3 DNA: TGCAGTGCTAGATCTTGGAGTAGCGGGACCTACGAGCAGTACTTC; CDR3 protein: CSARSWSSGTYEQYF
V gene: TRBV5-6; D gene: TRBD1; clone size: many; J gene: TRBJ1-2; CDR3 DNA: TGTGCCAGCAGCCACCGCGACAGGGTCGGGAGCTATGGCTACACCTTC; CDR3 protein: CASSHRDRVGSYGYTF
V gene: TRBV7-3; D gene: .; clone size: many; J gene: TRBJ2-7; CDR3 DNA: TGTGCCAGCAGCTGGGACCCCTCAGGGGAGCAGTACTTC; CDR3 protein: CASSWDPSGEQYF
V gene: TRBV5-1; D gene: .; clone size: many; J gene: TRBJ1-5; CDR3 DNA: TGCGCCAGCAGCTTGCAGGGTGGCAATCAGCCCCAGCATTTT; CDR3 protein: CASSLQGGNQPQHF
V gene: TRBV24-1; D gene: .; clone size: many; J gene: TRBJ2-2; CDR3 DNA: TGTGCCACCAGTGGGGTTAACACCGGGGAGCTGTTTTTT; CDR3 protein: CATSGVNTGELFF
V gene: TRBV7-8; D gene: .; clone size: once; J gene: TRBJ2-7; CDR3 DNA: TGTGCCAGCAGCTCGGGACGGAGTTCCTACGAGCAGTACTTC; CDR3 protein: CASSSGRSSYEQYF
V gene: TRBV11-2; D gene: .; clone size: .; J gene: TRBJ1-1; CDR3 DNA: TGTGCCAGCAGCTTGCTACAGGGTTCTGAAGCTTTCTTT; CDR3 protein: CASSLLQGSEAFF
V gene: TRBV9; D gene: .; clone size: many; J gene: TRBJ2-5; CDR3 DNA: TGTGCCAGCAGCGTAGGGGGTAGCGGAGAGACCCAGTACTTC; CDR3 protein: CASSVGGSGETQYF
V gene: TRBV3-1; D gene: .; clone size: many; J gene: TRBJ2-1; CDR3 DNA: TGTGCCAGCAGCCATCCGGGGCTAGCTAACAATGAGCAGTTCTTC; CDR3 protein: CASSHPGLANNEQFF
V gene: TRBV7-9; D gene: .; clone size: many; J gene: TRBJ1-1; CDR3 DNA: TGTGCCAGCAGCTTAGTTGGTTTCGGGGCTGAAGCTTTCTTT; CDR3 protein: CASSLVGFGAEAFF
V gene: TRBV28; D gene: .; clone size: many; J gene: TRBJ1-5; CDR3 DNA: TGTGCCAGCAGTTTAAAGAAAGGTTTGCATCAGCCCCAGCATTTT; CDR3 protein: CASSLKKGLHQPQHF
V gene: TRBV9; D gene: .; clone size: many; J gene: TRBJ2-3; CDR3 DNA: TGTGCCAGCAGCGTAGAGCCAGTGGGGCCAGATACGCAGTATTTT; CDR3 protein: CASSVEPVGPDTQYF
V gene: TRBV11-2; D gene: .; clone size: many; J gene: TRBJ1-1; CDR3 DNA: TGTGCCAGCAGCTTCGGGCCGAACACTGAAGCTTTCTTT; CDR3 protein: CASSFGPNTEAFF
V gene: TRBV15; D gene: TRBD1; clone size: .; J gene: TRBJ1-1; CDR3 DNA: TGTGCCACCAGCAGCCCCGGGACAGAGTTACAAGATTTCTTT; CDR3 protein: CATSSPGTELQDFF
V gene: TRBV10-2; D gene: .; clone size: many; J gene: TRBJ2-1; CDR3 DNA: TGCGCCAGCAGTGAGGGGTACAATGAGCAGTTCTTC; CDR3 protein: CASSEGYNEQFF
V gene: TRBV6-1; D gene: .; clone size: many; J gene: TRBJ1-2; CDR3 DNA: TGTGCCAGCACCGAGGGCGTACAGGGCTATGGCTACACCTTC; CDR3 protein: CASTEGVQGYGYTF
V gene: TRBV4-1; D gene: .; clone size: .; J gene: TRBJ2-7; CDR3 DNA: TGCGCCAGCAGCCAAGATCCATCTAGCCGTACATACAGCTTCGAGCAGTACTTC; CDR3 protein: CASSQDPSSRTYSFEQYF
V gene: TRBV28; D gene: .; clone size: many; J gene: TRBJ1-1; CDR3 DNA: TGTGCCAGCAGTTTCTGGGGGACTGAAGCTTTCTTT; CDR3 protein: CASSFWGTEAFF
V gene: TRBV6-1; D gene: .; clone size: few; J gene: TRBJ2-7; CDR3 DNA: TGTGCCAGTAGTGCCCCCGGACACAATCCCTACGAGCAGTACTTC; CDR3 protein: CASSAPGHNPYEQYF
V gene: TRBV6-1; D gene: .; clone size: .; J gene: TRBJ2-7; CDR3 DNA: TGTGCCAGCAGTCAATCCTTGTTGGGGCGAGAGGGGGAGCAGTACTTC; CDR3 protein: CASSQSLLGREGEQYF
V gene: TRBV4-2; D gene: TRBD2; clone size: many; J gene: TRBJ2-1; CDR3 DNA: TGTGCCAGCAGCCATAATTCTCAGGCACTAGCGGCCAAAGCCCCGTTCTTC; CDR3 protein: CASSHNSQALAAKAPFF
V gene: TRBV27; D gene: TRBD2; clone size: many; J gene: TRBJ2-7; CDR3 DNA: TGTGCCAGCAGTTTAGCGGGAGGTTACGAGCAGTACTTC; CDR3 protein: CASSLAGGYEQYF
V gene: TRBV5-1; D gene: TRBD2; clone size: many; J gene: TRBJ2-1; CDR3 DNA: TGCGCCAGCAGCTCCCTAGCGGGAACCACCTACAATGAGCAGTTCTTC; CDR3 protein: CASSSLAGTTYNEQFF
V gene: TRBV28; D gene: .; clone size: many; J gene: TRBJ2-1; CDR3 DNA: TGTGCCAGCAGCGCGCGGTCCTACAATGAGCAGTTCTTC; CDR3 protein: CASSARSYNEQFF
V gene: TRBV20-1; D gene: .; clone size: .; J gene: TRBJ2-7; CDR3 DNA: TGCAGTGCTCCTAATTGTACCGTACAGAGGCACGAGCAGTACTTC; CDR3 protein: CSAPNCTVQRHEQYF
V gene: TRBV2; D gene: .; clone size: many; J gene: TRBJ2-3; CDR3 DNA: TGTGCCAGCAGTCCTAGACAGGCCCTTACAGATACGCAGTATTTT; CDR3 protein: CASSPRQALTDTQYF
V gene: TRBV11-3; D gene: .; clone size: many; J gene: TRBJ2-3; CDR3 DNA: TGTGCCAGCAGCTTAGACCCAAGCACAGATACGCAGTATTTT; CDR3 protein: CASSLDPSTDTQYF
V gene: TRBV20-1; D gene: TRBD2; clone size: .; J gene: TRBJ2-7; CDR3 DNA: TGCAGTGCGAAGCCTGGGGGTAGCGGGAGGGCTATCCCCTACGAGCAGTACTTC; CDR3 protein: CSAKPGGSGRAIPYEQYF
V gene: TRBV5-1; D gene: .; clone size: .; J gene: TRBJ2-1; CDR3 DNA: TGCGCCAGCAGCTTAATATCGTCCTACGATGAGCAGTTCTTC; CDR3 protein: CASSLISSYDEQFF
V gene: TRBV7-2; D gene: TRBD1; clone size: many; J gene: TRBJ1-2; CDR3 DNA: TGTGCCAGCAGCTCCCGAAGGGACAGACATGGCTACACCTTC; CDR3 protein: CASSSRRDRHGYTF
V gene: TRBV20-1; D gene: .; clone size: many; J gene: TRBJ2-7; CDR3 DNA: TGCAGTGCTAGACAGTGGGATCAAATCGGGTACGAGCAGTACTTC; CDR3 protein: CSARQWDQIGYEQYF
V gene: TRBV6-1; D gene: .; clone size: many; J gene: TRBJ2-7; CDR3 DNA: TGTGCCAGCAGTCGGGACTGGGTCTACGAGCAGTACTTC; CDR3 protein: CASSRDWVYEQYF
V gene: TRBV7-3; D gene: .; clone size: .; J gene: TRBJ2-6; CDR3 DNA: TGTGCCAGCAGCTTATTCAGCGGTTCATCTGGGGCCAACGTCCTGACTTTC; CDR3 protein: CASSLFSGSSGANVLTF
V gene: TRBV29-1; D gene: .; clone size: many; J gene: TRBJ2-7; CDR3 DNA: TGCAGCGTTGCTGGGACATCGGACGAGCAGTACTTC; CDR3 protein: CSVAGTSDEQYF
V gene: TRBV27; D gene: TRBD2; clone size: many; J gene: TRBJ2-3; CDR3 DNA: TGTGCCAGCAGTCCACTAGCGGGAGGGCCGACAGATACGCAGTATTTT; CDR3 protein: CASSPLAGGPTDTQYF
V gene: TRBV6-5; D gene: TRBD1; clone size: .; J gene: TRBJ1-5; CDR3 DNA: TGTGCCAGCAGTTACAACGGACAGGGCAATAAGCCCAAGCATTTT; CDR3 protein: CASSYNGQGNKPKHF
V gene: TRBV11-2; D gene: .; clone size: many; J gene: TRBJ2-3; CDR3 DNA: TGTGCCAGCGTCCAGGGTTCCGGCACAGATACGCAGTATTTT; CDR3 protein: CASVQGSGTDTQYF
V gene: TRBV5-1; D gene: TRBD1; clone size: many; J gene: TRBJ2-3; CDR3 DNA: TGCGCCAGCAGCTCGGAGACAGGGCTAAGCACAGATACGCAGTATTTT; CDR3 protein: CASSSETGLSTDTQYF
V gene: TRBV29-1; D gene: TRBD2; clone size: many; J gene: TRBJ2-7; CDR3 DNA: TGCAGCGCGGGGACTAGCGGGAGCTCCTACGAGCAGTACTTC; CDR3 protein: CSAGTSGSSYEQYF
V gene: TRBV5-1; D gene: .; clone size: many; J gene: TRBJ2-3; CDR3 DNA: TGCGCCAGCAGCCCTCCTAGTTTACCTGTGCAGTATTTT; CDR3 protein: CASSPPSLPVQYF
V gene: TRBV12-5; D gene: .; clone size: many; J gene: TRBJ2-5; CDR3 DNA: TGTGCTAGTGGCAGGACTACCACCCAAGAGACCCAGTACTTC; CDR3 protein: CASGRTTTQETQYF
V gene: TRBV24-1; D gene: .; clone size: many; J gene: TRBJ2-1; CDR3 DNA: TGTGCCACCAGTGTGTCACTGGATGAGCAGTTCTTC; CDR3 protein: CATSVSLDEQFF
V gene: TRBV29-1; D gene: .; clone size: many; J gene: TRBJ1-1; CDR3 DNA: TGCAGCGCCGCAGCGGGGGAAAGGACTGAAGCTTTCTTT; CDR3 protein: CSAAAGERTEAFF
V gene: TRBV7-8; D gene: .; clone size: many; J gene: TRBJ1-5; CDR3 DNA: TGTGCCAGCAGCCCTCTGACGGCTCCGAATCAGCCCCAGCATTTT; CDR3 protein: CASSPLTAPNQPQHF
V gene: TRBV20-1; D gene: TRBD1; clone size: many; J gene: TRBJ2-1; CDR3 DNA: TGCAGTGCTAGACTCCCGCAGGGGGCGAGAGGTCGAGATGAGCAGTTCTTC; CDR3 protein: CSARLPQGARGRDEQFF
V gene: TRBV19; D gene: .; clone size: many; J gene: TRBJ1-1; CDR3 DNA: TGTGCCAGTAGTATTATGTCGGGGGTTGGTGCTTTCTTT; CDR3 protein: CASSIMSGVGAFF
V gene: TRBV28; D gene: .; clone size: few; J gene: TRBJ1-2; CDR3 DNA: TGTGCCAGCAGTGGCGGAGCAGGGGCAGGCTATGGCTACACCTTC; CDR3 protein: CASSGGAGAGYGYTF
V gene: TRBV3-1; D gene: .; clone size: many; J gene: TRBJ2-3; CDR3 DNA: TGTGCCAGCAGCCAAGGGAGGGGAACCAGCACAGATACGCAGTATTTT; CDR3 protein: CASSQGRGTSTDTQYF
V gene: TRBV7-2; D gene: .; clone size: many; J gene: TRBJ1-3; CDR3 DNA: TGTGCCAGCAGCTTGACTACGGGCTCTGGAAACACCATATATTTT; CDR3 protein: CASSLTTGSGNTIYF
V gene: TRBV6-6; D gene: .; clone size: .; J gene: TRBJ1-3; CDR3 DNA: TGTGCCAGCAGTTATAATCACAGGGTTCCTGGAAACACCATATATTTT; CDR3 protein: CASSYNHRVPGNTIYF
V gene: TRBV19; D gene: .; clone size: many; J gene: TRBJ1-5; CDR3 DNA: TGTGCCAGTAATCTAATCAGGGAAGGCAGGCCCCAGCATTTT; CDR3 protein: CASNLIREGRPQHF
V gene: TRBV7-8; D gene: TRBD1; clone size: many; J gene: TRBJ1-6; CDR3 DNA: TGTGCCAGCAGCTCTCGGGACAGGGGCGAAAAAACCCTCCACTTT; CDR3 protein: CASSSRDRGEKTLHF
V gene: TRBV18; D gene: .; clone size: many; J gene: TRBJ2-1; CDR3 DNA: TGTGCCAGCTCACCCGGGGCGGGTGTTAATGAGCAGTTCTTC; CDR3 protein: CASSPGAGVNEQFF
V gene: TRBV10-3; D gene: TRBD2; clone size: few; J gene: TRBJ2-3; CDR3 DNA: TGTGCCATCAGTTATTCGAGCGGGGTAGGTGGGACAGATACGCAGTATTTT; CDR3 protein: CAISYSSGVGGTDTQYF
V gene: TRBV15; D gene: .; clone size: many; J gene: TRBJ2-1; CDR3 DNA: TGTGCCACCAGCAGAGTTGGCGGGCGAATCTACAATGAGCAGTTCTTC; CDR3 protein: CATSRVGGRIYNEQFF
V gene: TRBV4-1; D gene: .; clone size: few; J gene: TRBJ2-7; CDR3 DNA: TGCGCCAGCAGCCAAGATTACGGCGAGCAGTACTTC; CDR3 protein: CASSQDYGEQYF